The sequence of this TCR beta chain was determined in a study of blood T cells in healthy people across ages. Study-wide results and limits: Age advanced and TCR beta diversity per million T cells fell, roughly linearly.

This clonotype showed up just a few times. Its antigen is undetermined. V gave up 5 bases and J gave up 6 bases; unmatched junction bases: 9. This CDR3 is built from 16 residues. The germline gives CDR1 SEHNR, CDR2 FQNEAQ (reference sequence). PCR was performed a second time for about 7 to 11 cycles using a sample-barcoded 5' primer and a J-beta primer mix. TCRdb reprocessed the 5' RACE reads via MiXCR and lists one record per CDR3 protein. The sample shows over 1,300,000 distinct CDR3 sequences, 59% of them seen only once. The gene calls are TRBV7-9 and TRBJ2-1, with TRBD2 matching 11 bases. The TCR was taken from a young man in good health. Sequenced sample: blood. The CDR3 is CASSGRLAGKGNEQFF. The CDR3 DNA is TGTGCCAGCAGCGGCAGACTAGCGGGAAAGGGCAATGAGCAGTTCTTC.